Listed below are T cell receptor beta chains from one sample, sequenced in a study of T cell responses to AZD1222 COVID-19 vaccine. Repertoires were generated with immunoSEQ multiplex PCR, while TCRdb's copy carries only in-frame clones and drops some. The table lists 150,000 to 200,000 clones, approximately 94% of them singletons, with about 4.6% in the top ten. This sample comprised peripheral blood, obtained 28 days after the second AZD1222 dose. The receptors stem from an adult who received the AZD1222 COVID-19 vaccine. Each CDR3 is given with its conserved first and last residue. A D gene is named only where the DNA matches it firmly. Clone size is not always given. Where it is, it says once, few, many or a class for expanded clones.

NA	TRBV24-1	TRBJ1-1	NA	CATSDLRGARNTEAFF	TGTGCCACCAGTGATTTGCGAGGGGCGCGGAACACTGAAGCTTTCTTT
TRBD2	TRBV6-5	TRBJ2-1	NA	CASSYELAGNEQFF	TGTGCCAGCAGTTACGAACTAGCGGGAAATGAGCAGTTCTTC
TRBD2	TRBV28	TRBJ2-7	NA	CASSLGGLAGDLSYEQYF	TGTGCCAGCAGTTTAGGGGGACTAGCGGGAGACCTCTCCTACGAGCAGTACTTC
NA	TRBV6-5	TRBJ1-5	once	CASSLRDGNQPQHF	TGTGCCAGCAGTCTAAGGGACGGCAATCAGCCCCAGCATTTT
NA	TRBV7-9	TRBJ1-2	NA	CASSYREVAGYTF	TGTGCCAGCAGCTACAGGGAGGTGGCTGGCTACACCTTC
TRBD2	TRBV19	TRBJ2-7	NA	CASGPGLAYEQYF	TGTGCCAGTGGACCGGGACTAGCCTACGAGCAGTACTTC
NA	TRBV5-8	TRBJ1-2	NA	CASSLRLGRDTHGYTF	TGTGCCAGCAGCTTGCGGCTAGGGAGAGATACTCATGGCTACACCTTC
TRBD1	TRBV29-1	TRBJ2-1	NA	CSVRDRVVNEQFF	TGCAGCGTCAGGGACAGGGTGGTCAATGAGCAGTTCTTC
NA	TRBV4-2	TRBJ2-3	NA	CASSQGVGRTTSTDTQYF	TGTGCCAGCAGCCAAGGAGTCGGACGGACCACTAGCACAGATACGCAGTATTTT
TRBD2	TRBV10-3	TRBJ2-7	NA	CAISESLADYEQYF	TGTGCCATCAGTGAAAGTCTAGCGGACTACGAGCAGTACTTC
TRBD1	TRBV7-9	TRBJ2-2	NA	CASSPQFGTANTGELFF	TGTGCCAGCAGCCCCCAATTTGGGACAGCCAACACCGGGGAGCTGTTTTTT
NA	TRBV29-1	TRBJ1-3	many	CSVVSVGNTIYF	TGCAGCGTTGTGTCCGTCGGAAACACCATATATTTT
TRBD2	TRBV23-1	TRBJ2-3	NA	CASREDRTSGSLTDTQYF	TGCGCCAGCCGAGAAGACCGGACTAGCGGGAGCCTCACAGATACGCAGTATTTT
NA	TRBV11-2	TRBJ2-3	NA	CASSLGRGDTQYF	TGTGCCAGCAGCTTAGGAAGGGGAGATACGCAGTATTTT
NA	TRBV7-3	TRBJ1-1	NA	CASSLSPSNTEAFF	TGTGCCAGCAGCTTATCCCCAAGTAACACTGAAGCTTTCTTT
NA	TRBV28	TRBJ1-2	once	CASSLFPNPNYGYTF	TGTGCCAGCAGTTTATTCCCGAATCCAAACTATGGCTACACCTTC
NA	TRBV6-6	TRBJ1-5	NA	CASSYSDQPQHF	TGTGCCAGCAGCTATAGCGATCAGCCCCAGCATTTT
TRBD2	TRBV4-1	TRBJ2-7	NA	CASSQALLAGVGPYEQYF	TGCGCCAGCAGCCAAGCCCTATTAGCGGGAGTTGGTCCGTACGAGCAGTACTTC
TRBD2	TRBV18	TRBJ2-5	NA	CASSALAGEGETQYF	TGTGCCAGCTCAGCCCTAGCGGGAGAAGGAGAGACCCAGTACTTC
NA	TRBV27	TRBJ1-6	NA	CASSPGTNGSPLHF	TGTGCCAGCAGTCCCGGGACAAATGGTTCACCCCTCCACTTT
NA	TRBV27	TRBJ1-1	NA	CASSTVYKNTEAFF	TGTGCCAGCAGCACCGTTTACAAGAACACTGAAGCTTTCTTT
NA	TRBV2	TRBJ1-5	NA	CASTSQSVQPQHF	TGTGCCAGCACTAGTCAGTCGGTTCAGCCCCAGCATTTT
NA	TRBV28	TRBJ1-1	NA	CASSFGQSTEAFF	TGTGCCAGCAGTTTCGGACAGAGTACTGAAGCTTTCTTT
TRBD1	TRBV5-5	TRBJ2-1	NA	CASSSGTGSYNEQFF	TGTGCCAGCAGCTCCGGGACAGGGTCGTACAATGAGCAGTTCTTC
TRBD2	TRBV7-9	TRBJ2-7	NA	CASSPGPGGIEQYF	TGTGCCAGCAGCCCTGGACCGGGAGGGATAGAGCAGTACTTC
TRBD1	TRBV15	TRBJ2-1	once	CATSRPRDSYNEQFF	TGTGCCACCAGCAGACCCCGGGACAGTTACAATGAGCAGTTCTTC
NA	TRBV18	TRBJ1-2	NA	CASHFDILNYGYTF	TGTGCCAGCCACTTTGACATCCTTAACTATGGCTACACCTTC
NA	TRBV5-4	TRBJ2-7	NA	CASSQDGSLPREQYF	TGTGCCAGCAGCCAAGACGGATCCCTCCCGCGGGAGCAGTACTTC
TRBD1	TRBV19	TRBJ1-6	NA	CASSPDRGESPLHF	TGTGCCAGTAGTCCAGACAGGGGTGAATCACCCCTCCACTTT
NA	TRBV9	TRBJ1-5	NA	CASSVGDNQPQHF	TGTGCCAGCAGCGTAGGAGATAATCAGCCCCAGCATTTT
NA	TRBV20-1	TRBJ1-2	NA	CSASTAADYGYTF	TGCAGTGCTAGTACAGCGGCCGACTATGGCTACACCTTC
TRBD1	TRBV7-3	TRBJ2-1	NA	CASSVTGGFYNEQFF	TGTGCCAGCAGCGTGACAGGGGGCTTTTACAATGAGCAGTTCTTC
TRBD2	TRBV6-2/TRBV6-3	TRBJ2-1	NA	CASSSGTSGSRGFF	TGTGCCAGCAGCTCCGGGACTAGCGGGAGTAGGGGCTTCTTC
TRBD2	TRBV6-2/TRBV6-3	TRBJ2-5	NA	CASSYVAGEVQETQYF	TGTGCCAGCAGTTACGTGGCGGGAGAAGTCCAAGAGACCCAGTACTTC
NA	TRBV6-2/TRBV6-3	TRBJ2-2	few	CASTPRVRGTGELFF	TGTGCCAGCACCCCGCGGGTCAGGGGCACCGGGGAGCTGTTTTTT
NA	TRBV6-1	TRBJ2-7	NA	CASSEPGMSSYEQYF	TGTGCCAGCAGTGAACCAGGGATGAGCTCCTACGAGCAGTACTTC
NA	TRBV15	TRBJ1-6	NA	CATSRGSSYNSPLHF	TGTGCCACCAGCAGAGGTAGCTCCTATAATTCACCCCTCCACTTT
TRBD1	TRBV9	TRBJ2-3	NA	CASSAQGFNTDTQYF	TGTGCCAGCAGCGCACAGGGGTTTAATACAGATACGCAGTATTTT
TRBD2	TRBV4-2	TRBJ2-1	NA	CASSQETSFSEQFF	TGTGCCAGCAGCCAAGAGACTAGCTTCAGTGAGCAGTTCTTC
NA	TRBV4-1	TRBJ2-7	NA	CASSLALAYEQYF	TGCGCCAGCAGCCTTGCCCTAGCTTACGAGCAGTACTTC
TRBD1	TRBV11-2	TRBJ2-7	NA	CASSSITGTEAYEQYF	TGTGCCAGCAGCTCAATTACCGGGACAGAAGCCTACGAGCAGTACTTC
TRBD2	TRBV30	TRBJ2-1	many	CAWSALPGGSYNEQFF	TGTGCCTGGAGTGCCCTGCCGGGGGGGTCCTACAATGAGCAGTTCTTC
NA	TRBV28	TRBJ2-7	NA	CASSLEGRGYEQYF	TGTGCCAGCAGTTTAGAGGGCAGGGGTTACGAGCAGTACTTC
TRBD2	TRBV7-2	TRBJ2-1	NA	CASSLEGLAGDEQFF	TGTGCCAGCAGCTTAGAGGGACTAGCCGGAGATGAGCAGTTCTTC
NA	TRBV9	TRBJ1-2	NA	CASSSNRGALGGYTF	TGTGCCAGCAGTTCTAACCGGGGGGCCCTGGGTGGCTACACCTTC
TRBD2	TRBV2	TRBJ2-3	NA	CASSGGLAVYTQYF	TGTGCCAGCAGTGGGGGACTAGCGGTATATACGCAGTATTTT
TRBD2	TRBV6-5	TRBJ2-7	NA	CASSYSWVAGAGEQYF	TGTGCCAGCAGTTACTCCTGGGTAGCGGGAGCGGGGGAGCAGTACTTC
NA	TRBV7-8	TRBJ2-1	NA	CASSRSSVYNEQFF	TGTGCCAGCAGCAGGTCTAGCGTCTACAATGAGCAGTTCTTC
NA	TRBV6-2/TRBV6-3	TRBJ1-5	NA	CASSLPNQPQHF	TGTGCCAGCAGTCTCCCCAATCAGCCCCAGCATTTT
NA	TRBV4-1	TRBJ1-3	once	CASSLQVSGNTIYF	TGCGCCAGCAGCCTTCAGGTCTCTGGAAACACCATATATTTT
TRBD1	TRBV28	TRBJ1-2	NA	CASSPGQGADGYTF	TGTGCCAGCAGTCCCGGACAGGGTGCGGATGGCTACACCTTC
NA	TRBV3-1/TRBV3-2	TRBJ2-7	NA	CASSQVGYEQYF	TGTGCCAGCAGCCAGGTGGGTTACGAGCAGTACTTC
NA	TRBV19	TRBJ2-7	NA	CASSPRGSGPYEQYF	TGTGCCAGTAGTCCTCGCGGCTCGGGTCCCTACGAGCAGTACTTC
NA	TRBV19	TRBJ2-1	NA	CASGRDSSFDEQFF	TGTGCCAGTGGCCGGGACTCGAGTTTTGATGAGCAGTTCTTC
NA	TRBV29-1	TRBJ1-5	NA	CSVGASNNQPQHF	TGCAGCGTTGGGGCCAGCAACAATCAGCCCCAGCATTTT
TRBD1	TRBV5-6	TRBJ1-1	NA	CASSLQGGGTEAFF	TGTGCCAGCAGCCTTCAGGGGGGAGGGACTGAAGCTTTCTTT